The 20 T cell receptor beta chains in this list originate from one sample, sequenced in a study of early T cells in non-severe SARS-CoV-2 infection. TCRdb re-called the 5' RACE reads through MiXCR, storing one row per CDR3 protein. Of around 99,000 distinct CDR3 sequences listed, 8.5% to 14% are singletons. The sequenced sample was whole blood. These receptors originate from an adult who was a healthcare worker with PCR-confirmed SARS-CoV-2 infection or an uninfected control (not recorded which).

V and J are TRBV6-6 and TRBJ1-4, with unresolved D. The CDR3 runs 11 residues. Trimming cost V 8 bases and J 6 bases, with 7 bases left between them. The germline CDR1 and CDR2 sequences are MNHNY and SVGAGI (reference sequence). CDR3 coding DNA: TGTGCCAGCGGCGGTTATGAAAAACTGTTTTTT. It yields the protein CASGGYEKLFF.

This clonotype has a handful of counts. The rearrangement joins TRBV5-6 to TRBJ2-5, with no clear D. The CDR3 totals 13 residues. Germline V gene sequence: CDR1 SGHDT, CDR2 YYEEEE. The ends were cut back, 5 bases at V and 1 base at J, with 9 bases in the middle. The CDR3 DNA reads as TGTGCCAGCAGTGGGGTGACCCAAGAGACCCAGTACTTC. The encoded protein is CASSGVTQETQYF.

The chain carries TRBV5-4 and TRBJ2-7; D could derive from TRBD1 or TRBD2 (5 bases each). The CDR3 is 14 residues long. Germline CDR1 reads SGHNT; CDR2 reads YYREEE (reference sequence). V gave up 0 bases and J gave up 6 bases, with 13 bases separating them. CDR3 residues: CASSLGGTPGEQYF. CDR3 in DNA: TGTGCCAGCAGCTTGGGAGGGACGCCCGGCGAGCAGTACTTC.

The table lists this clonotype with many counts. The gene calls are TRBV5-1 and TRBJ2-1, with D perhaps TRBD1 (6 bases). V was trimmed by 4 bases and J by 5 bases, leaving 19 bases between them. The CDR3 has 16 amino acids. Per germline, CDR1 SGHRS and CDR2 YFSETQ. This CDR3 is CASSPPGTLVNNEQFF. CDR3 DNA: TGCGCCAGCAGCCCCCCCGGGACACTAGTAAACAATGAGCAGTTCTTC.

The J gene is TRBJ2-1, the V gene TRBV5-1; 11 nucleotides align to TRBD2. Germline-derived CDR1 and CDR2 are SGHRS and YFSETQ. CDR3 length equals 17 residues. With 4 bases clipped from V and 7 bases from J, the junction kept 13 bases outside the gene matches. The CDR3 sequence is CASSGKILAGGRNEQFF. Written as DNA, the CDR3 is TGCGCCAGCAGCGGAAAGATTCTAGCGGGAGGCCGGAATGAGCAGTTCTTC.

The chain joins TRBV2 to TRBJ1-1; the D is unclear. The germline gives CDR1 SNHLY, CDR2 FYNNEI. Trimming took off 2 bases at V and 11 bases at J, with 9 bases between the two ends. The CDR3 runs to 11 residues. Here the CDR3 reads CASSEKGGAFF. CDR3 in DNA: TGTGCCAGCAGTGAAAAGGGTGGCGCTTTCTTT.

This clonotype was found a few times. This chain connects TRBV7-9 to TRBJ1-4, with D hard to call. Germline CDR1 reads SEHNR; CDR2 reads FQNEAQ (reference sequence). The CDR3 totals 13 residues. The V and J ends lost 7 bases and 4 bases respectively, with 10 bases between them. CDR3 region: CASTFSINEKLFF. In nucleotides, the CDR3 is TGTGCCAGCACCTTCTCCATTAATGAAAAACTGTTTTTT.

The table lists this clonotype with many counts. The V gene is TRBV27, the J gene TRBJ1-1; TRBD1 matches at 7 bases. The CDR3 length is 16 residues. V lost 5 bases, J lost 1 base, and 10 bases stayed unmatched. The germline gives CDR1 MNHEY, CDR2 SMNVEV (reference sequence). In DNA, the CDR3 is TGTGCCAGCAGTATGGCGAGGGACAGATCGAACACTGAAGCTTTCTTT. Translated, it gives CASSMARDRSNTEAFF.

This clonotype was picked up a small number of times. V usage is TRBV6-5 and J usage is TRBJ2-1; the D gene could be TRBD1 or TRBD2 (6 bases each). Germline-derived CDR1 and CDR2 are MNHEY and SVGAGI. The CDR3 has 21 residues. The germline V and J ends were trimmed by 2 bases and 0 bases, with 26 bases remaining between them. Here the CDR3 reads CASSYKGEAGRWYSSYNEQFF. The CDR3 nucleotides read TGTGCCAGCAGTTACAAGGGGGAGGCGGGACGGTGGTACAGCTCCTACAATGAGCAGTTCTTC.

This clonotype was picked up many times. This rearrangement joins TRBV11-2 to TRBJ2-2, with D perhaps TRBD2 (6 bases). Germline lookup yields CDR1 SGHAT and CDR2 FQNNGV. The CDR3 covers 13 residues. Trimming shortened V by 4 bases and J by 4 bases, and 7 bases separated the two germline ends. The CDR3: CASSSTSTGELFF. CDR3 bases: TGTGCCAGCAGCTCGACTAGCACCGGGGAGCTGTTTTTT.

The chain has TRBV19 and TRBJ2-1; no reliable D call. The CDR3 consists of 15 residues. Germline V gives CDR1 LNHDA, CDR2 SQIVND (reference sequence). Trimming removed 3 bases from V and 7 bases from J, with 16 bases in between. CDR3 sequence reads: CASSIFRASRNEQFF. The CDR3 DNA sequence: TGTGCCAGTAGTATTTTCCGGGCCAGTCGGAATGAGCAGTTCTTC. The full variable domain, in which reference TRBV19 and TRBJ2-1 provide the parts outside the CDR3, is DGGITQSPKYLFRKEGQNVTLSCEQNLNHDAMYWYRQDPGQGLRLIYYSQIVNDFQKGDIAEGYSVSREKKESFPLTVTSAQKNPTAFYLCASSIFRASRNEQFFGPGTRLTVL.

The chain links TRBV20-1 to TRBJ1-5; D is uncertain. The CDR3 is 12 residues long. The V end lost 7 bases, the J end lost 6 bases, and 13 bases lay between the germline ends. Per germline, CDR1 DFQATT and CDR2 SNEGSKA (reference sequence). The CDR3: CSGQVLGQPQHF. CDR3 nucleotide sequence: TGCAGTGGTCAAGTTTTGGGTCAGCCCCAGCATTTT.

This clonotype was detected ten times or more. The chain couples TRBV10-1 to TRBJ2-2, with 10 nucleotides matching TRBD2. This CDR3 comprises 17 residues. The V gene end was trimmed by 4 bases and the J gene end by 1 base; junction bases not matched to a gene: 6. Germline CDR1 is WNHNN and CDR2 is SYGVQD (reference sequence). The CDR3 coding sequence is TGCGCCAGCAGTGCCCGAGGACTAGCGGTGAACACCGGGGAGCTGTTTTTT. This translates into CASSARGLAVNTGELFF.

This clonotype has a handful of counts. The genes are TRBV10-3 and TRBJ1-4; D call uncertain. Germline assignment: CDR1 ENHRY and CDR2 SYGVKD. Trimming took 4 bases from V and 7 from J, leaving 10 bases between them. The CDR3 runs to 13 residues. CDR3 coding DNA: TGTGCCATCAGTGCGGTCGCGGGTGAAAAACTGTTTTTT. It codes for CAISAVAGEKLFF.

The DNA for the CDR3 is TGCGCCAGCAGCTCAACAGGGGAAGGGGCCAACGTCCTGACTTTC. It codes for CASSSTGEGANVLTF. The chain uses TRBV5-1 and TRBJ2-6, with 7 nucleotides matching TRBD1. The V gene end was trimmed by 3 bases and the J gene end by 4 bases; junction bases not matched to a gene: 4. The germline V gene has CDR1 SGHRS and CDR2 YFSETQ. The CDR3 has 15 residues. Full variable domain (remainder filled in from reference TRBV5-1 and TRBJ2-6): KAGVTQTPRYLIKTRGQQVTLSCSPISGHRSVSWYQQTPGQGLQFLFEYFSETQRNKGNFPGRFSGRQFSNSRSEMNVSTLELGDSALYLCASSSTGEGANVLTFGAGSRLTVL.

There are many counts of this clonotype. CDR3 amino acids: CAISAGTKLIYEQFF. The CDR3 DNA reads TGTGCCATCAGCGCCGGGACTAAACTTATATATGAGCAGTTCTTC. The chain recombines TRBV10-3 with TRBJ2-1; 7 bases match TRBD2. This CDR3 spans 15 amino acids. Losses at the gene ends were 6 bases for V and 8 bases for J; bases not matched to a gene: 13. Per the germline V gene, CDR1 is ENHRY and CDR2 is SYGVKD.

This clonotype was seen at least ten times. The genes are TRBV3-1 and TRBJ2-2; D is perhaps TRBD1 (6 bases). This CDR3 is built from 14 residues. V was clipped by 4 bases and J by 5 bases, with 11 bases between them. Germline CDR1 reads LGHDT; CDR2 reads YNNKEL (reference sequence). The CDR3 nucleotides are TGTGCCAGCAGCCGGCCAGGGGAGACCGGGGAGCTGTTTTTT. Amino acids: CASSRPGETGELFF. Combining the CDR3 with reference TRBV3-1 and TRBJ2-2 gives the whole variable domain DTAVSQTPKYLVTQMGNDKSIKCEQNLGHDTMYWYKQDSKKFLKIMFSYNNKELIINETVPNRFSPKSPDKAHLNLHINSLELGDSAVYFCASSRPGETGELFFGEGSRLTVL.

The chain uses TRBV7-9 and TRBJ2-7, with 7 bases that match TRBD2. CDR1 is SEHNR and CDR2 is FQNEAQ in the germline V gene (reference sequence). This CDR3 comprises 14 residues. The V gene end was trimmed by 3 bases and the J gene end by 4 bases; junction bases not matched to a gene: 6. Here the CDR3 reads CASSFSGNRYEQYF. The CDR3 bases are TGTGCCAGCAGCTTCAGCGGGAACAGATACGAGCAGTACTTC.

This clonotype showed up just a few times. CDR3 bases: TGTGCCAGCAGTTCCCTCGCTAGCGGGACCTACAATGAGCAGTTCTTC. This encodes CASSSLASGTYNEQFF. The chain links TRBV27 to TRBJ2-1; 9 positions agree with TRBD2. The germline V gene encodes CDR1 MNHEY and CDR2 SMNVEV (reference sequence). With V trimmed by 4 bases and J by 2 bases, 6 bases remained unmatched. This CDR3 is 16 amino acids long.

This chain links TRBV29-1 with TRBJ2-2; D not resolved. Trimming removed 6 bases from V and 0 bases from J, with 11 bases in between. The CDR3 is 14 residues long. In germline, CDR1 is SQVTM, CDR2 ANQGSEA. The CDR3 region has the DNA TGCAGCGTCAAGGGCGGTACGAACACCGGGGAGCTGTTTTTT. Protein product: CSVKGGTNTGELFF.